The clone carrying this TCR beta chain was recorded once. The sample originates from a study of cytomegalovirus exposure and HLA in healthy donors. Study-level information: The early release's HLA-typed donors yielded some 85 million unique TCRs.

Vbeta (60) and Jbeta (13) primers were used in the PCR. Generated by immunoSEQ multiplex PCR, the TCRdb table keeps only in-frame clones and is missing some. The sample yields around 230,000 clones, about 79% seen once. Each donor was healthy, and each was a bone marrow donor. This TCR came from a male donor in good health and CMV-seronegative. Material for sequencing was PBMCs.

CDR3 nucleotide sequence: TGTGCCAGTAGTATCGCGGGGGGGCACACCGGGGAGCTGTTTTTT. It codes for CASSIAGGHTGELFF. This rearrangement joins TRBV19 to TRBJ2-2, with TRBD2 matching over 9 bases. Germline trimming cut 3 bases from V and 3 bases from J; bases unmatched to any gene: 2. CDR3 length equals 15 residues. The germline CDR1 and CDR2 sequences are LNHDA and SQIVND (reference sequence).